The table lists the clone carrying this T cell receptor (beta chain) with a few counts. The antigen remains undetermined. This entry belongs to a study of identical twins. cDNA carried unique molecular identifiers, and a universal primer site was added by template switching. TCRdb analysed the 5' RACE reads with MiXCR anew, one entry per CDR3 protein. There are approximately 690,000 distinct CDR3 sequences in the sample; around 6.1% occur only once, and approximately 1.6% lies in the top ten. The germline V gene has CDR1 PRHDT and CDR2 FYEKMQ (reference sequence). The CDR3 spans 15 residues. Trimming cost V 5 bases and J 1 base, with 13 bases left between them. Study-wide results and caveats: Beta out-of-frame twin sharing showed a weaker excess.

This sequence was found in a man between 18 and 29 years old in good health. This chain joins TRBV13 and TRBJ2-3; D not resolved. Source material: naive T cells sorted from blood. The CDR3 DNA follows: TGTGCCAGCAGCACCTCCGGCGCGGGCACAGATACGCAGTATTTT. Protein sequence: CASSTSGAGTDTQYF.